The clone carrying this TCR beta chain turned up a few times. Antigen specificity is unknown. The data were obtained in a study of beta chain features in type 1 diabetes. V lost 1 base and J 7 bases, leaving 14 bases between the germline ends. CDR1 and CDR2 (germline): SGHDT, YYEEEE. CDR3 length: 14 residues. Of the isolated RNA, all was reverse transcribed, and so the sequenced material was expressed TCRB transcripts. TCRdb's table, derived via immunoSEQ multiplex PCR, lists solely in-frame clones and lacks some. Altogether some 350,000 clones are present, 9.6% being singletons, with the ten largest covering 0.6%. Study outcomes and limitations: In every one of the four CD4+ subsets, TCRB CDR3s were moderately but significantly shorter in Type 1 diabetes patients.

Sequences were obtained from central memory CD4+ T cells from blood. The rearrangement joins TRBV5-6 to TRBJ2-5; D possibly uses TRBD1 or TRBD2 (5 bases each). The origin of this receptor is a young man with type 1 diabetes. CDR3 bases: TGTGCCAGCAGCTTGAAAAGGGGAGCGGCGACCCAGTACTTC. Its protein product is CASSLKRGAATQYF.